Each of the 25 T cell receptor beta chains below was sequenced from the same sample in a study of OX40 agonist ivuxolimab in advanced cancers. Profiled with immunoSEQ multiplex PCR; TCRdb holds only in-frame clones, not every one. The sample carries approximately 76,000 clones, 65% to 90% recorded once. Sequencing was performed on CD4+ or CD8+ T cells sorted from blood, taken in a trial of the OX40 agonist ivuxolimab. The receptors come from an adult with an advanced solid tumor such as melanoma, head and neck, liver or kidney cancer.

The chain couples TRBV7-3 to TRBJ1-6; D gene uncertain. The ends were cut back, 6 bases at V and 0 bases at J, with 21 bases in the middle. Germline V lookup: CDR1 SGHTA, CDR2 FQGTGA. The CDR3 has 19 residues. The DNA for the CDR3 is TGTGCCAGCAGTCTTACGTACACGCCCCAGAGCTCCTATAATTCACCCCTCCACTTT. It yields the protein CASSLTYTPQSSYNSPLHF.

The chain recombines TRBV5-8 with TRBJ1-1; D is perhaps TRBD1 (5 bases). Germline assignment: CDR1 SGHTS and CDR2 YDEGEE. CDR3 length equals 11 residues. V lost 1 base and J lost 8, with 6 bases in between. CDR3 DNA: TGTGCCAGCAGCTTGCGGGGCGAAGCTTTCTTT. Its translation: CASSLRGEAFF.

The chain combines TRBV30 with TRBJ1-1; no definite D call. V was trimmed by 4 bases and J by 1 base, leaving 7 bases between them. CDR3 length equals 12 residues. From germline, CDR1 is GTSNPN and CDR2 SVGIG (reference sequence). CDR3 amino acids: CAWTPANTEAFF. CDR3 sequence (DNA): TGTGCCTGGACCCCCGCGAACACTGAAGCTTTCTTT.

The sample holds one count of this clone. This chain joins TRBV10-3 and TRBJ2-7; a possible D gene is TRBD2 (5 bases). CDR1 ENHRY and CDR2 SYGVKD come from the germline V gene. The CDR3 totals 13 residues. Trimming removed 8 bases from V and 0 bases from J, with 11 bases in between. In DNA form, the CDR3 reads TGTGCCATCGGATTAGCGTTCTCCTACGAGCAGTACTTC. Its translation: CAIGLAFSYEQYF.

The CDR3, as DNA: TGTGCCAGCAGCCCCGGGGCCTGGGGGCAGTCAACTAATGAAAAACTGTTTTTT. Residues: CASSPGAWGQSTNEKLFF. The V call is TRBV5-6, the J call TRBJ1-4; tentatively, D is TRBD1 (6 bases). The V gene's germline CDR1 is SGHDT and CDR2 YYEEEE. Deletions cut 4 bases from V and 0 bases from J, with 19 bases between. The CDR3 has 18 amino acids.

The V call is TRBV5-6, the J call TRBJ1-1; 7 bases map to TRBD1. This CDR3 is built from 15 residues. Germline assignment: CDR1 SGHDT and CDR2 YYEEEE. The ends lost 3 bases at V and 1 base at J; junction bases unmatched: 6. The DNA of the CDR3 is TGTGCCAGCAGCTGGGCAGGGACAGAGAACACTGAAGCTTTCTTT. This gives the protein CASSWAGTENTEAFF.

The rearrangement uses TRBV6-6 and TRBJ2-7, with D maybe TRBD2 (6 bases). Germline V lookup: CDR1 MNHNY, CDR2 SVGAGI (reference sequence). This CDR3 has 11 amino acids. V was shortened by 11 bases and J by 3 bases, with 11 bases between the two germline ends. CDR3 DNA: TGTGCCTCCTCCGGGGGCTACGAGCAGTACTTC. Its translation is CASSGGYEQYF.

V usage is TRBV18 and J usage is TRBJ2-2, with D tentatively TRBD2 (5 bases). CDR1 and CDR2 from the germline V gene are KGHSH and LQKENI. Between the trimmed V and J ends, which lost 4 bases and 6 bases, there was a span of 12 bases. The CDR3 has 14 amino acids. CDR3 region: CASSQAAGAGELFF. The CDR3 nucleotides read TGTGCCAGCTCACAGGCCGCCGGGGCCGGGGAGCTGTTTTTT.

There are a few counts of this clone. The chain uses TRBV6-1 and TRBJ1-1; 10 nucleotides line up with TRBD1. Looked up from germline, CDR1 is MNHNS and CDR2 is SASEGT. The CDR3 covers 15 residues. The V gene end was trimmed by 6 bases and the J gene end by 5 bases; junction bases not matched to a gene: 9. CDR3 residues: CASRISRDRGTEAFF. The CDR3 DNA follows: TGTGCCAGCAGAATAAGCCGGGACAGGGGTACTGAAGCTTTCTTT.

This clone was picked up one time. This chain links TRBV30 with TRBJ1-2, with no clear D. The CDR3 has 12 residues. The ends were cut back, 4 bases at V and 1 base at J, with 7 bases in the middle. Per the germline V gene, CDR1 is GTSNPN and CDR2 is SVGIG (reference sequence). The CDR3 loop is CAWTRHNYGYTF. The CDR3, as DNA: TGTGCCTGGACCAGGCATAACTATGGCTACACCTTC.

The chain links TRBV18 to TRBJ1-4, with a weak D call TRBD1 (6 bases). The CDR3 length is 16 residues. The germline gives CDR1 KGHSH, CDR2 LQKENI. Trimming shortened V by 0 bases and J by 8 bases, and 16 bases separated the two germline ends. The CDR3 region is CASSPPQGRAGEKLFF. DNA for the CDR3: TGTGCCAGCTCACCACCTCAGGGGCGGGCAGGGGAAAAACTGTTTTTT. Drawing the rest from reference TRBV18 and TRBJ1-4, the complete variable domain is NAGVMQNPRHLVRRRGQEARLRCSPMKGHSHVYWYRQLPEEGLKFMVYLQKENIIDESGMPKERFSAEFPKEGPSILRIQQVVRGDSAAYFCASSPPQGRAGEKLFFGSGTQLSVL.

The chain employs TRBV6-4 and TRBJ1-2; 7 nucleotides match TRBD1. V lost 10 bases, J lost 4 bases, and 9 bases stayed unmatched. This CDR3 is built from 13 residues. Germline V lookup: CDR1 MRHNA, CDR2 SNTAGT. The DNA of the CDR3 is TGTGCCATCACCGAGGGGGCCGGCTATGGCTACACCTTC. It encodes CAITEGAGYGYTF.

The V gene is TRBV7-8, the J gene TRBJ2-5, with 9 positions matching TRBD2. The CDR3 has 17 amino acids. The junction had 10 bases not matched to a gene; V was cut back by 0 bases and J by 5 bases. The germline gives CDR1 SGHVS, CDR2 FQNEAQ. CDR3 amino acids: CASSLARNSGGGETQYF. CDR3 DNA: TGTGCCAGCAGCTTAGCGCGTAATAGCGGGGGCGGGGAGACCCAGTACTTC.

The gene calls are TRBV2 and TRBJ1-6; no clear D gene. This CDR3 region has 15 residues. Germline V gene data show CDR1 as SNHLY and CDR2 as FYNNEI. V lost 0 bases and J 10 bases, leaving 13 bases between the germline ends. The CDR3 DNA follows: TGTGCCAGCAGTGAAGCGCAGGCCTCCGCCTCACCCCTCCACTTT. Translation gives CASSEAQASASPLHF.

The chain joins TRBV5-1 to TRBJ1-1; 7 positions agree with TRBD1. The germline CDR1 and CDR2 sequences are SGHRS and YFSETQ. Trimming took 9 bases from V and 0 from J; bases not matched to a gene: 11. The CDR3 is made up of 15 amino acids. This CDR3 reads CATRRGPTMNTEAFF. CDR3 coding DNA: TGCGCCACCAGAAGGGGGCCCACTATGAACACTGAAGCTTTCTTT.

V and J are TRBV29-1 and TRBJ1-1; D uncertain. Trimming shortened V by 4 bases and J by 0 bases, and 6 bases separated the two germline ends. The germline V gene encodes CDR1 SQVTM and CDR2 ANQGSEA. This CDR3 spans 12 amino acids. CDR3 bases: TGCAGCGTTGGGGGAATGAACACTGAAGCTTTCTTT. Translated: CSVGGMNTEAFF.

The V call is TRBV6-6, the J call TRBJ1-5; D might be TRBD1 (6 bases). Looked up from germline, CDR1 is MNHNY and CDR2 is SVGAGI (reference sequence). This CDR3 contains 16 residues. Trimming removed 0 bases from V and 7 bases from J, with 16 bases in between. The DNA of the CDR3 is TGTGCCAGCAGTTACTCCACCGACAGGCTTGGACAGCCCCAGCATTTT. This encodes CASSYSTDRLGQPQHF.

CDR3 bases: TGCGCCAGCAGTGAGTCGACAGGGTGGGGGCTAGAGGATGAAAAACTGTTTTTT. Translated: CASSESTGWGLEDEKLFF. The chain has TRBV10-2 and TRBJ1-4, with 7 bases identical to TRBD1. J was trimmed by 6 bases and V by 0 bases; bases with no gene match: 13. The CDR3 is 18 residues long. Germline CDR1 and CDR2: WSHSY and SAAADI.

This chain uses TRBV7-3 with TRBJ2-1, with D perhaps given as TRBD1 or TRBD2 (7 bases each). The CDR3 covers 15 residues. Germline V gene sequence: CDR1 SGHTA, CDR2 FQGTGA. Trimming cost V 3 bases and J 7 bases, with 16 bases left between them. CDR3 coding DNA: TGTGCCAGCAGCTTTCAGGGGGGGCCGTGGAATGAGCAGTTCTTC. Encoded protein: CASSFQGGPWNEQFF.

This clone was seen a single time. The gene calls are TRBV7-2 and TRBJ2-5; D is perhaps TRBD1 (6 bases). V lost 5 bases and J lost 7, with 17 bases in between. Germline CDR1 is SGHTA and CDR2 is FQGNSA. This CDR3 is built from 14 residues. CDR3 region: CASSMDSRSGTQYF. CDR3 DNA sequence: TGTGCCAGCAGCATGGACAGCCGATCCGGGACCCAGTACTTC.

The CDR3: CASSLYAPQQGKAGELFF. In DNA, the CDR3 is TGTGCCAGCAGCTTATATGCCCCCCAACAGGGGAAGGCGGGGGAGCTGTTTTTT. The rearrangement uses TRBV7-8 and TRBJ2-2; 7 positions match TRBD1. CDR3 size: 18 residues. Germline-derived CDR1 and CDR2 are SGHVS and FQNEAQ. V trimming: 2 bases; J trimming: 8 bases; junction bases outside the gene matches: 17. The full variable domain, its missing parts supplied by reference TRBV7-8 and TRBJ2-2, is GAGVSQSPRYKVAKRGQDVALRCDPISGHVSLFWYQQALGQGPEFLTYFQNEAQLDKSGLPSDRFFAERPEGSVSTLKIQRTQQEDSAVYLCASSLYAPQQGKAGELFFGEGSRLTVL.

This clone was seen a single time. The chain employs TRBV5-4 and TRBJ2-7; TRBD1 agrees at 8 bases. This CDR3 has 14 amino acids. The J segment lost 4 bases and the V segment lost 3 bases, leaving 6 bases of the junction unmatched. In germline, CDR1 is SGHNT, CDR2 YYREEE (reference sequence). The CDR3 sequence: CASSSGQGRYEQYF. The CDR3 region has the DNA TGTGCCAGCAGCTCCGGACAGGGCCGATACGAGCAGTACTTC.

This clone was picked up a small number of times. The CDR3 spells CATRGRAEAFF. The CDR3, as DNA: TGTGCCACCCGGGGGAGGGCTGAAGCTTTCTTT. This chain uses TRBV10-3 with TRBJ1-1, with D perhaps TRBD1 (5 bases). The germline V and J ends were trimmed by 10 bases and 6 bases, with 12 bases remaining between them. There are 11 residues in the CDR3. The V gene's germline CDR1 is ENHRY and CDR2 SYGVKD.

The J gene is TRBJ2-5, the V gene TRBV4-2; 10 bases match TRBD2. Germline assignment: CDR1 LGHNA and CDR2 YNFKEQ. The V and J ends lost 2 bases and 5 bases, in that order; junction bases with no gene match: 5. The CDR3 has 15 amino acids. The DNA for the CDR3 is TGTGCCAGCAGCCAAACAGCGGGGGGGCCGGAGACCCAGTACTTC. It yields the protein CASSQTAGGPETQYF.

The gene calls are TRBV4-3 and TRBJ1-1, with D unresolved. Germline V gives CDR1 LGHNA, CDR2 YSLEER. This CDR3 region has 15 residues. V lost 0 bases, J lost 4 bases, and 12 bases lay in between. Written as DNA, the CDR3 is TGCGCCAGCAGCCAAGATAATCCCCCGGGCACTGAAGCTTTCTTT. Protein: CASSQDNPPGTEAFF.